Below, 11 T cell receptor beta chains from the same sample are listed, as sequenced in a study of blood T cell repertoires in COVID-19. This table comes from immunoSEQ multiplex PCR, and its TCRdb copy is limited to in-frame clones, with some not included. The sample contains under 150,000 clones, more than 75% of which appear only once. The sequenced sample consisted of peripheral blood. Source of these receptors: a man in his forties or fifties with active COVID-19.

For the CDR3, the DNA is TGTGCCATCAGCGTATCAGCTAACTATGGCTACACCTTC. Its translation: CAISVSANYGYTF. The chain has TRBV10-3 and TRBJ1-2; no clear D. Trimming pared 6 bases from V and 0 bases from J, leaving 8 bases between. This CDR3 spans 13 amino acids. Looked up from germline, CDR1 is ENHRY and CDR2 is SYGVKD.

The rearrangement links TRBV6-5 to TRBJ2-5; 8 nucleotides agree with TRBD1. Germline CDR1 is MNHEY and CDR2 is SVGAGI. The V and J ends lost 6 bases and 5 bases, in that order; junction bases with no gene match: 11. The CDR3 sequence is 15 residues long. CDR3: CASRRGQGATETQYF. The CDR3 DNA is TGTGCCAGCAGAAGGGGGCAGGGGGCGACGGAGACCCAGTACTTC.

This clone is a singleton in its sample. The chain has TRBV20-1 and TRBJ1-2; weak D call: TRBD1 (5 bases). Germline-derived CDR1 and CDR2 are DFQATT and SNEGSKA (reference sequence). V lost 6 bases, J lost 6 bases, and 11 bases lay in between. The CDR3 contains 11 residues. CDR3 DNA sequence: TGCAGTGCCCAGGGAGGGAATGGCTACACCTTC. Translation: CSAQGGNGYTF.

This chain links TRBV20-1 with TRBJ2-1, with D uncertain. Germline loops: CDR1 DFQATT, CDR2 SNEGSKA (reference sequence). Trimming stripped 3 bases from V and 0 bases from J, with 9 bases between. The CDR3 runs to 14 residues. CDR3: CSASRHSSYNEQFF. The CDR3 DNA reads as TGCAGTGCTAGTAGACACAGCTCCTACAATGAGCAGTTCTTC.

In this sample, this clone turned up a few times. CDR3 amino acids: CASSLEGASGYTF. CDR3 nucleotide sequence: TGCGCCAGCAGCTTGGAGGGGGCCTCAGGCTACACCTTC. The V gene is TRBV5-1, the J gene TRBJ1-2; 7 bases are a match to TRBD1. CDR1 and CDR2 from the germline V gene are SGHRS and YFSETQ. This CDR3 comprises 13 residues. With V trimmed by 0 bases and J by 8 bases, 4 bases remained unmatched.

The chain uses TRBV11-2 and TRBJ2-7; maybe TRBD2 (5 bases). The CDR3 covers 14 residues. Germline-derived CDR1 and CDR2 are SGHAT and FQNNGV. Trimming stripped 4 bases from V and 4 bases from J, with 14 bases between. For the CDR3, the DNA is TGTGCCAGCAGCTCCTTGGACTGGCCGTACGAGCAGTACGTC. As protein: CASSSLDWPYEQYV.

V is TRBV7-2 and J is TRBJ2-1, with D possibly matching TRBD1 (6 bases). The CDR3 consists of 14 residues. V was shortened by 5 bases and J by 9 bases, with 17 bases between the two germline ends. The germline V gene has CDR1 SGHTA and CDR2 FQGNSA. The DNA of the CDR3 is TGTGCCAGCAGCGAGGACCACAGGGTAGGTGAGCAGTTCTTC. Its translation is CASSEDHRVGEQFF.

The chain combines TRBV9 with TRBJ2-6; TRBD1 matches at 7 bases. This CDR3 comprises 16 residues. Losses at the gene ends were 4 bases for V and 4 bases for J; bases not matched to a gene: 8. CDR1 is SGDLS and CDR2 is YYNGEE in the germline V gene. CDR3 in DNA: TGTGCCAGCAGCCCCCGACAGGGAACGGGGGCCAACGTCCTGACTTTC. It is translated as CASSPRQGTGANVLTF.

V is TRBV27 and J is TRBJ2-3; 11 nucleotides line up with TRBD2. The V segment lost 6 bases and the J segment 2 bases; nucleotides outside the gene matches: 13. Per the germline V gene, CDR1 is MNHEY and CDR2 is SMNVEV (reference sequence). This CDR3 is 18 amino acids long. In nucleotides, the CDR3 is TGTGCCAGCAGCCTCTCCGGTCTAGCGGGAGGCCTCACAGATACGCAGTATTTT. Translation: CASSLSGLAGGLTDTQYF.

The J gene is TRBJ2-3, the V gene TRBV6-2 or TRBV6-3; D gene uncertain. The V gene lost 2 bases and the J gene lost 0 bases, with 12 bases spanning the gap. This CDR3 contains 16 residues. CDR1 and CDR2 from the germline V gene are MNHEY and SVGEGT. DNA for the CDR3: TGTGCCAGCAGTTACGGGCTGGGTGTGAGCACAGATACGCAGTATTTT. Its protein product is CASSYGLGVSTDTQYF.

The gene calls are TRBV20-1 and TRBJ2-1; 10 bases map to TRBD2. Per germline, CDR1 DFQATT and CDR2 SNEGSKA (reference sequence). This CDR3 region has 14 residues. Losses at the gene ends were 6 bases for V and 6 bases for J; bases not matched to a gene: 8. CDR3 residues: CSASRASGSNEQFF. The CDR3 bases are TGCAGTGCCAGTCGGGCTAGCGGGAGCAATGAGCAGTTCTTC.